This note documents a single T cell receptor beta chain sequence. The antigen remains unidentified. Thyroid ultrasound, orbital computed tomography, TRAb, serum thyroxine and clinical symptoms formed the basis of diagnosis. This specimen belongs to a study of Graves' ophthalmopathy and Graves' hyperthyroidism. Study details: The collection of peripheral blood took place at initial diagnosis, before any treatment.

Amplification from RNA transcripts yielded the TCR beta CDR3 regions. RT-PCR with HTBI primers came first, then second-round multiplex PCR. TCRdb used MiXCR to reprocess the multiplex PCR reads, holding one entry per CDR3 protein. The sample includes 360,000 or so distinct CDR3 sequences, around 20% of them seen just once. Study-wide results and caveats: Ophthalmopathy and stable hyperthyroidism were discriminated by a 13-signature model, with about 90% sensitivity and about 82% specificity. Blood also contained most of the expanded thyroid clonotypes above 0.001 frequency.

Germline V gene sequence: CDR1 MNHEY, CDR2 SVGEGT. The CDR3 spans 16 residues. The ends lost 1 base at V and 5 bases at J; junction bases unmatched: 6. The sample consisted of peripheral blood. The V call is TRBV6-2 or TRBV6-3, the J call TRBJ2-5, with 11 bases identical to TRBD2. The sequence derives from a woman aged 18-29 years with Graves' ophthalmopathy. CDR3 residues: CASSYYLAGGLETQYF. CDR3 in DNA: TGTGCCAGCAGTTACTATCTAGCGGGAGGACTTGAGACCCAGTACTTC.